This T cell receptor (beta chain) was recorded in a study of blood T cell repertoires in COVID-19 (dated by TCRdb to the early 2020s). Regarding the complete study: Collaborator samples came from the United States, Italy and Spain and covered acute and convalescent phases of COVID-19. The sample metadata nearly always contained a de-identified subject ID, COVID-19 status, age in years and sex. Subjects who had been exposed to COVID-19, were actively infected with it, or had recovered from it provided the deeply sampled blood TCRbeta repertoires that made up the dataset. The prospective study material was composed of cDNA or gDNA derived from T cells, B-cell-depleted T cells, or PBMCs. The repertoires were made available in a free public database intended to serve as a resource for research on the immune response to SARS-CoV-2. Where available, HLA class I and class II types were obtained from metadata supplied by the sample provider rather than from assay-based typing. Samples came from the ongoing ImmuneRACE study (first 160 participants) plus 1,254 subjects from 6 global collaborators.

Enrolling through a virtual design, the prospective study's participants ranged in age from roughly 18 to 89 years and lived across 24 United States geographic areas. Cohort assignment in the prospective study relied on participant-reported clinical history from a screening survey and a study questionnaire. In the prospective study, mobile phlebotomists collected whole blood, serum and a nasopharyngeal or oropharyngeal swab from each participant. Participants in the prospective study had the option to provide additional blood draws and questionnaires over a 2-month period. Before DNA extraction, blood samples from the prospective study were shipped at room temperature or frozen. Turning to this clone: Its binding antigen is unknown. No per-base quality is available; no much larger clone lies one base away.

Per the germline V gene (reference sequence), LNHDA is the CDR1 and SQIVND is the CDR2. From the cysteine up to the phenylalanine, the CDR3 has a length of 13 residues. Only the CDR3 region is kept as DNA, spanning 39 bases read in frame from base 1. Deletion took 6 bases off V and 6 bases off J, with a span of 15 bases between the germline ends. The research as a whole found: Clinical and demographic metadata were provided uncurated, with the amount varying by source and participant.

The immunoSEQ Assay, a bias-controlled multiplex PCR, was used to amplify TCRbeta CDR3 regions from genomic DNA. The published analysis was carried out like this. The number of nucleated cells in each sample was estimated by amplification of reference gene primers within the assay. To quantify the absolute abundance of each unique TCRbeta CDR3 rearrangement, sequence reads were collapsed and filtered. Productive Simpson clonality was computed per sample as the square root of Simpson's diversity index over productive rearrangements. As stored in TCRdb, this immuneACCESS dataset retains in-frame rearrangements with V and J assigned. A fraction of the clones does not appear; measured against another copy, unresolved V genes explain less than half of the discrepancy, and the remainder lacks a known reason. V, J and clone size reflect that table, while D and trimming were determined from the DNA. The sample includes 200,000 to 250,000 clones, with around 90% observed a single time. Of the sample, just under 6.5% is held by the ten largest clones.

Sequencing was done on a sample of PBMCs or T cells enriched from blood (not recorded which). The chain uses TRBV19 and TRBJ2-7, with TRBD1 as a weak D call on 5 bases. The TCR was taken from a young woman with acute COVID-19. The DNA sequence follows: TGTGCCAGTAGCCCCTTCCCTGGGGCCGAGCAGTACTTC. This gives the protein CASSPFPGAEQYF.